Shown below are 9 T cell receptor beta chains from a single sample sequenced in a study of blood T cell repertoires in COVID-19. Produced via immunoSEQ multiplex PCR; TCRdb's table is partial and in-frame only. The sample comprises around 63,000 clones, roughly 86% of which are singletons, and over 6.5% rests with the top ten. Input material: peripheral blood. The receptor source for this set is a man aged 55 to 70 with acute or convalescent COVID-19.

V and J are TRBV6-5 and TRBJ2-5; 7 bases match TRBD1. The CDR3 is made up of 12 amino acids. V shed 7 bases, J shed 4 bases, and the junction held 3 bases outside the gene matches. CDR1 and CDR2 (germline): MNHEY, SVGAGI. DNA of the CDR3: TGTGCCAGCAAACAGGGGAGAGAGACCCAGTACTTC. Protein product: CASKQGRETQYF.

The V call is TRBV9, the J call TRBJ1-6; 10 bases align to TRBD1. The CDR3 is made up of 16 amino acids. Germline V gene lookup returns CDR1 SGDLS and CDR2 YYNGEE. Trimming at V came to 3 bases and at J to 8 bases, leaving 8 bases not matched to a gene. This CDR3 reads CASSARGQGSYSPLHF. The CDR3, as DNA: TGTGCCAGCAGCGCCAGGGGACAGGGGAGTTATTCACCCCTCCACTTT.

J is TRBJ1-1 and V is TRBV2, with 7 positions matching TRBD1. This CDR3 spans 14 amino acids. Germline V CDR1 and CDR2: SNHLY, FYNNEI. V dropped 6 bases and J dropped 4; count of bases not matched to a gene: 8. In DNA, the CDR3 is TGTGCCAGCAGCTTCACAGGGGCGGTCACTGAAGCTTTCTTT. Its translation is CASSFTGAVTEAFF.

For the CDR3, the DNA is TGTGCCAGCTCACCACAGGGACAGCGCCCTCCCACCGACGAGCAGTACTTC. This encodes CASSPQGQRPPTDEQYF. V gene TRBV18 combines with J gene TRBJ2-7; 7 bases map to TRBD1. This CDR3 spans 17 amino acids. V shed 1 base and J 5 bases; nucleotides not matched to a gene: 14. The germline gives CDR1 KGHSH, CDR2 LQKENI.

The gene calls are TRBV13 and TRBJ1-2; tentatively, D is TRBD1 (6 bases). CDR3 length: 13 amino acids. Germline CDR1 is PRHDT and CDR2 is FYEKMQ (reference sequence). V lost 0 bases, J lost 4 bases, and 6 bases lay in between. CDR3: CASSLGDSYGYTF. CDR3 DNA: TGTGCCAGCAGCTTAGGGGACAGCTATGGCTACACCTTC. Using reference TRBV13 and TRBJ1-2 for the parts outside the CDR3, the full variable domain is AAGVIQSPRHLIKEKRETATLKCYPIPRHDTVYWYQQGPGQDPQFLISFYEKMQSDKGSIPDRFSAQQFSDYHSELNMSSLELGDSALYFCASSLGDSYGYTFGSGTRLTVV.

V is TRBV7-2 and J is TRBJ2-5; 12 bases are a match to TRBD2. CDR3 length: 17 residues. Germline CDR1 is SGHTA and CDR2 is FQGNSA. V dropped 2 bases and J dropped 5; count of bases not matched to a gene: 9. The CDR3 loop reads CASSLPLAGGPRETQYF. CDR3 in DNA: TGTGCCAGCAGCTTACCTCTAGCGGGGGGGCCTAGGGAGACCCAGTACTTC.

Here the CDR3 DNA reads TGCGCCAGCAGCGGACTAGCGGGAAACTCCTACAATGAGCAGTTCTTC. This gives the protein CASSGLAGNSYNEQFF. The chain employs TRBV4-3 and TRBJ2-1; TRBD2 matches 12 bases. The CDR3 totals 16 residues. Losses at the gene ends were 5 bases for V and 0 bases for J; bases not matched to a gene: 2. Germline CDR1 and CDR2: LGHNA and YSLEER.

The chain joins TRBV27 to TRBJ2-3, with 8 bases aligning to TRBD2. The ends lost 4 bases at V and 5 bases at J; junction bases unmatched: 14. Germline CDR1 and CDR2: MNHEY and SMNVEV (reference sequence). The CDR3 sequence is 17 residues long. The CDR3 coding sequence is TGTGCCAGCAGTTCCCGGAGTAGCGGGGCCTGGGGAGATACGCAGTATTTT. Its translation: CASSSRSSGAWGDTQYF.

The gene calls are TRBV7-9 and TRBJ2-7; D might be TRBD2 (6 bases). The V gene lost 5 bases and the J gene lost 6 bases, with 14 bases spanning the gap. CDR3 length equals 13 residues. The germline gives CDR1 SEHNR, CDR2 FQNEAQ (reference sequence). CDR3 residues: CASSPSRGGEQYF. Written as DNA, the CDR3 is TGTGCCAGCAGCCCCTCCCGGGGAGGCGAGCAGTACTTC.